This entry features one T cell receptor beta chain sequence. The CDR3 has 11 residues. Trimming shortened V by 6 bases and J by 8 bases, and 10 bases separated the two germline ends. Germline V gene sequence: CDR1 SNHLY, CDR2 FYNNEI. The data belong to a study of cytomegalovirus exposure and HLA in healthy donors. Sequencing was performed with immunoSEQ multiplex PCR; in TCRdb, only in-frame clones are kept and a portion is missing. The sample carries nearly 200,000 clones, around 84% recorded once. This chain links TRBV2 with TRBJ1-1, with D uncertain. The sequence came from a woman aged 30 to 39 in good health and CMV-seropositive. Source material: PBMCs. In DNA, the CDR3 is TGTGCCAGCAGGGTAGACGGGGAAGCTTTCTTT. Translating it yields CASRVDGEAFF.